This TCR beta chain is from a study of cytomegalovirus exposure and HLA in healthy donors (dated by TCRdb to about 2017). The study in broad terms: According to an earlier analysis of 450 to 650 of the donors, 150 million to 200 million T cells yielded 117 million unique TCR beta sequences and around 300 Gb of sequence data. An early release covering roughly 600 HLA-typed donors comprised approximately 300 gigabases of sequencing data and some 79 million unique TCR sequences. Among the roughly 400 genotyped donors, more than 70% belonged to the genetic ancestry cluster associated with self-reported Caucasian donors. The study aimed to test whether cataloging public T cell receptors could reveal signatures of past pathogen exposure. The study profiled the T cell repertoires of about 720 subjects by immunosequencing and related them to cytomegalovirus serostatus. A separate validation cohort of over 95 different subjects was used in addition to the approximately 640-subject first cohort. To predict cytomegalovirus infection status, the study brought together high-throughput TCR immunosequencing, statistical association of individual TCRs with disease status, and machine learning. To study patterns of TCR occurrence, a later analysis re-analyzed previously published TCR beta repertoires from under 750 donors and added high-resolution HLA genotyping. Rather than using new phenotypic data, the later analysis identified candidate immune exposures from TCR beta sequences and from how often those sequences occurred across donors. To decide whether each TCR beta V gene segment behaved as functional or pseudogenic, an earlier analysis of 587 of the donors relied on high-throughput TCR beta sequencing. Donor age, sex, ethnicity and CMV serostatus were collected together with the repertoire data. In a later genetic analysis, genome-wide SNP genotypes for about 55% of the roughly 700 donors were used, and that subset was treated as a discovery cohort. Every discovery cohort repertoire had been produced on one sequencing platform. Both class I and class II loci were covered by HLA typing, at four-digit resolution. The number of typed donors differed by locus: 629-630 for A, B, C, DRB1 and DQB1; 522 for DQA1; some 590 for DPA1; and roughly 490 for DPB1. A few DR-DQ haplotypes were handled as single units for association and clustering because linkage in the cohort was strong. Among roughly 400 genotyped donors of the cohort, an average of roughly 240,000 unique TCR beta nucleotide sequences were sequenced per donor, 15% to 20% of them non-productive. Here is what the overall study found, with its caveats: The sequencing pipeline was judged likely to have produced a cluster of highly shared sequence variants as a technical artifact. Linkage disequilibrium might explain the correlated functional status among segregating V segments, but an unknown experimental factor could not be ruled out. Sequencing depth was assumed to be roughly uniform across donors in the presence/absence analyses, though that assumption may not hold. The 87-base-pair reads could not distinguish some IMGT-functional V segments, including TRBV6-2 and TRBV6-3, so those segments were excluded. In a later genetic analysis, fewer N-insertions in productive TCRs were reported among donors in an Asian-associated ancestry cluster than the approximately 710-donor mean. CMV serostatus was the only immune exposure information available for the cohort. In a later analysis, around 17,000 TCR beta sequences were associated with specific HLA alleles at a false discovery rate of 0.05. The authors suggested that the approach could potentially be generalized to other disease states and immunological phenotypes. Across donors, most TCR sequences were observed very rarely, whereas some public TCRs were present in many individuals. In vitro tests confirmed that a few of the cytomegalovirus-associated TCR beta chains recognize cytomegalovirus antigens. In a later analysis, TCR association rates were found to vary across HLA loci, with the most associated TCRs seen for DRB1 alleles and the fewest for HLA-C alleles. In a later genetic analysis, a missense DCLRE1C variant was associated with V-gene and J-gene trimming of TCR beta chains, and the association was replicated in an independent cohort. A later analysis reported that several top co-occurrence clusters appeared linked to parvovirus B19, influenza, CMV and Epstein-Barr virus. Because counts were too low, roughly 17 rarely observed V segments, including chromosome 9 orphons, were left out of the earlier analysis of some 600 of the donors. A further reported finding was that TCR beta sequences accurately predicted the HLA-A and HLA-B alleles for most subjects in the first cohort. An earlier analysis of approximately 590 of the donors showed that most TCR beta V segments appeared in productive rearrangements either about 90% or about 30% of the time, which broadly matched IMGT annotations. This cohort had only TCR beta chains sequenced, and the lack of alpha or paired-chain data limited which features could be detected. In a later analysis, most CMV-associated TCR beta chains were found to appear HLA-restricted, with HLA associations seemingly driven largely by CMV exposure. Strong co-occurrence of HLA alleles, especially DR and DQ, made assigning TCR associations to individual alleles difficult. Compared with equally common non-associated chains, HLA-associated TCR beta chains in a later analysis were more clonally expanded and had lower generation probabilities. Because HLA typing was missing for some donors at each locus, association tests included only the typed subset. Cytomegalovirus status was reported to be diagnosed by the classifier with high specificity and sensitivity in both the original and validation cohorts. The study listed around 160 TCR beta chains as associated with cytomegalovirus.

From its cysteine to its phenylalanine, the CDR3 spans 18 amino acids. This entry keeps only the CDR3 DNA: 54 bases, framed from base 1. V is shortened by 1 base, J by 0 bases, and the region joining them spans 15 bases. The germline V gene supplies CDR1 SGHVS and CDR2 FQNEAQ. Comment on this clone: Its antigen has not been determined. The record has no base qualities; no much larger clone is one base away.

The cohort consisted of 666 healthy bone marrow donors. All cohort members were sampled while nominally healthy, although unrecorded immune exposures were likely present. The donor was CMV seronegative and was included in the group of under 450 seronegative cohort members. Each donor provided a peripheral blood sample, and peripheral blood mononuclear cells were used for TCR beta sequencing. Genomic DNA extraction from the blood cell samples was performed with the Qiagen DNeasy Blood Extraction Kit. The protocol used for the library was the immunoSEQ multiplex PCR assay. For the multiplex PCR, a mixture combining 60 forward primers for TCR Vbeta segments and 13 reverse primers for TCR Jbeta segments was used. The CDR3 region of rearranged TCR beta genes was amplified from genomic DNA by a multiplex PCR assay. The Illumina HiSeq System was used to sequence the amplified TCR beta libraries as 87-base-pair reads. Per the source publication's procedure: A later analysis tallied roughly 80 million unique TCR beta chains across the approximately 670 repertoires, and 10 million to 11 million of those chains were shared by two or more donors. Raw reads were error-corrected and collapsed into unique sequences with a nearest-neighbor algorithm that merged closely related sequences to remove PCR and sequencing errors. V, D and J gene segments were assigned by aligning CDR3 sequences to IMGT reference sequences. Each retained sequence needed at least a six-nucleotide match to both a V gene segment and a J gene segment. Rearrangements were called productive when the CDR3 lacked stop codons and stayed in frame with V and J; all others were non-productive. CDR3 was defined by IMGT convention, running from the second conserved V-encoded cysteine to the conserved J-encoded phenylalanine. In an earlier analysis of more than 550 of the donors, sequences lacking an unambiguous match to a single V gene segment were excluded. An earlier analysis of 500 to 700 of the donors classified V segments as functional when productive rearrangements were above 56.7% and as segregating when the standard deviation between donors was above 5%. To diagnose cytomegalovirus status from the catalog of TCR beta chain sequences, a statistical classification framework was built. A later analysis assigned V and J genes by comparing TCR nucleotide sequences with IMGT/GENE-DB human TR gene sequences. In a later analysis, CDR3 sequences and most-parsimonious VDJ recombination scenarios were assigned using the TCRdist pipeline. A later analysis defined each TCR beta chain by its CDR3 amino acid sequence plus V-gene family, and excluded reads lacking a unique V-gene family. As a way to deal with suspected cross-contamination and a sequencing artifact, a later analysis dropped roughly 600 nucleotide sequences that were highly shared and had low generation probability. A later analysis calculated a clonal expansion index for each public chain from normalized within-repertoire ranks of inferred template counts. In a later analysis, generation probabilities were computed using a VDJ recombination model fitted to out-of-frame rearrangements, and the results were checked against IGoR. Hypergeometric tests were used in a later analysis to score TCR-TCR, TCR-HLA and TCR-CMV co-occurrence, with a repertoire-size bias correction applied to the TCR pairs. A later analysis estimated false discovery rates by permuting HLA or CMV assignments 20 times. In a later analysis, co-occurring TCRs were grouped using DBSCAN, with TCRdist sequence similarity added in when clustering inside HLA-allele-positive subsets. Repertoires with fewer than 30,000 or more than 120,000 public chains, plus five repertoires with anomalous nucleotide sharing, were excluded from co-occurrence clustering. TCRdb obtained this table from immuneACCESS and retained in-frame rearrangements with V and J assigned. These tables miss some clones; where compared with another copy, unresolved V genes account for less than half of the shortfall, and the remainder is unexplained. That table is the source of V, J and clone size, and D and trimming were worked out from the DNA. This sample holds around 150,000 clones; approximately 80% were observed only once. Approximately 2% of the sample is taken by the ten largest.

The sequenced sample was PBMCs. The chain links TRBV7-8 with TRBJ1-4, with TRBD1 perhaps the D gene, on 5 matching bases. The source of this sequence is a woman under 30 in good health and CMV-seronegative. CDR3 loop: CASSLVMSQETTNEKLFF. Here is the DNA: TGTGCCAGCAGCTTAGTCATGTCACAGGAGACAACTAATGAAAAACTGTTTTTT.